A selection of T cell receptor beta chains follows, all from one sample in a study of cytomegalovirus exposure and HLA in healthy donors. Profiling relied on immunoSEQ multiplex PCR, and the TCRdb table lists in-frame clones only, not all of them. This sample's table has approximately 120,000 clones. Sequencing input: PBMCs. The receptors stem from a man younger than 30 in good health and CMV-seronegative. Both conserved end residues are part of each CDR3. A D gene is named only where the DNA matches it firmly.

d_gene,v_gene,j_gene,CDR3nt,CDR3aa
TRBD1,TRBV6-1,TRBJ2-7,TGTGCCAGCAGTGAAGCGGGGACAGGGGAATACGAGCAGTACTTC,CASSEAGTGEYEQYF
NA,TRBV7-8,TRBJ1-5,TGTGCCAGCAGCTTACAAAATCAGCCCCAGCATTTT,CASSLQNQPQHF
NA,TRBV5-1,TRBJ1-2,TGCGCCAGCAGCCCTAGGACAGCTAACTATGGCTACACCTTC,CASSPRTANYGYTF
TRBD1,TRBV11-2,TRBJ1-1,TGTGCCAGCAGCCATCCCCCCCGTGGGACAGGGATTAACACTGAAGCTTTCTTT,CASSHPPRGTGINTEAFF
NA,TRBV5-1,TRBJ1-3,TGCGCCAGCAGTCGACAGGACCCTGGAAACACCATATATTTT,CASSRQDPGNTIYF
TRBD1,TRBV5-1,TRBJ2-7,TGCGCCAGCGGACAGGGCCCCTACGAGCAGTACTTC,CASGQGPYEQYF
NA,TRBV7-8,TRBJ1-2,TGTGCCAGCAGCTCAAGACAGGACACCAACTATGGCTACACCTTC,CASSSRQDTNYGYTF
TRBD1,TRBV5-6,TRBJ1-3,TGTGCCAGCAGTTCTGTTGAGGACGTACAGGGGGACACCATATATTTT,CASSSVEDVQGDTIYF
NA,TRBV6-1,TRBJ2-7,TGTGCCAGCAGTGTAGCCAGAAGCTCCTACGAGCAGTACTTC,CASSVARSSYEQYF
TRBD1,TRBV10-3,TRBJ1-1,TGTGCCATCAGGGACAGGGATCTTATGAACACTGAAGCTTTCTTT,CAIRDRDLMNTEAFF
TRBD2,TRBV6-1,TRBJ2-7,TGTGCCAGCTATCTTGACAGCGGGACCCCTGGTGAGCAGTACTTC,CASYLDSGTPGEQYF
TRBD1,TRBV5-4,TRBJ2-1,TGTGCCAGCAGCTCGGGACAGGGGAGCGGCTACAATGAGCAGTTCTTC,CASSSGQGSGYNEQFF
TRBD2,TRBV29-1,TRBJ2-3,TGCAGCGTTGGGGGGACTAGCGACTGGCGCACAGATACGCAGTATTTT,CSVGGTSDWRTDTQYF
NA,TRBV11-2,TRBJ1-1,TGTGCCAGCAGCCCCCAGGACAGTAAAACTGAAGCTTTCTTT,CASSPQDSKTEAFF
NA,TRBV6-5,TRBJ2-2,TGTGCCAGCAGTTACCGGACACTGGTGAACACCGGGGAGCTGTTTTTT,CASSYRTLVNTGELFF
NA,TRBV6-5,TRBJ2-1,TGTGCCAGCAGTTACGGGCAGGGGTCCTACAATGAGCAGTTCTTC,CASSYGQGSYNEQFF
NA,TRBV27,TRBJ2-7,TGTGCCAGCAGTTTATTGGGACAAACCTACGAGCAGTACTTC,CASSLLGQTYEQYF
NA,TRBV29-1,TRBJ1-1,TGCAGCGTTGTCCGCGGGAACACTGAAGCTTTCTTT,CSVVRGNTEAFF
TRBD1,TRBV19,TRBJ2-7,TGTGCCAGTAGTGCCATTTCCGGGACAGGGGCCTACGAGCAGTACTTC,CASSAISGTGAYEQYF
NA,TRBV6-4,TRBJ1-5,TGTGCCAGCAGCCCTACTCTCAGGGGCGCACGGCAGCCCCAGCATTTT,CASSPTLRGARQPQHF
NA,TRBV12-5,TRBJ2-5,TGTGCTAGTGGACCTCCGACAGAACGGACCCAGTACTTC,CASGPPTERTQYF
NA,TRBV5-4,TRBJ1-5,TGTGCCAGCAGCTTGGGGGGCGGTCAGCCCCAGCATTTT,CASSLGGGQPQHF
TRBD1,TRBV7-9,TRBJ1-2,TGTGCCAGCAGCTTAGAAACCGGGACAGGGGGCGTCGGCTACACCTTC,CASSLETGTGGVGYTF
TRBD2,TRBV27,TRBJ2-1,TGTGCCAGCAGTTTATTGAGCGGGGGCTACAATGAGCAGTTCTTC,CASSLLSGGYNEQFF
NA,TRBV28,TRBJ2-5,TGTGCCAGCAGTTCCCACTCACGCGGAGAGACCCAGTACTTC,CASSSHSRGETQYF
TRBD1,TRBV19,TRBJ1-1,TGTGCCAGTAGCCGGGACAGTGGAACTGAAGCTTTCTTT,CASSRDSGTEAFF
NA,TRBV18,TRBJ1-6,TGTGCCAGCTCAGGACAGAGCTCCTATAATTCACCCCTCCACTTT,CASSGQSSYNSPLHF
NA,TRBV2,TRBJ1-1,TGTGCCAGCAGTGCTAGCGGGAGTTACACTGAAGCTTTCTTT,CASSASGSYTEAFF
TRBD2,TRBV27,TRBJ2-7,TGTGCCAGCAGTTTCATCCGGACTAGACAGCTCCTGAACGAGCAGTACTTC,CASSFIRTRQLLNEQYF
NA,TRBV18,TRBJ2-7,TGTGCCAGCTCACCACGTGGGCAGTTTTACGAGCAGTACTTC,CASSPRGQFYEQYF
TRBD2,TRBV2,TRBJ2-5,TGTGCCAGCAGACCTAGCGGGAGGGCCAGGGAGACCCAGTACTTC,CASRPSGRARETQYF